This T cell receptor beta chain was found in a study of cytomegalovirus exposure and HLA in healthy donors. CDR1 LNHNV and CDR2 YYDKDF come from the germline V gene (reference sequence). The CDR3 is 21 amino acids. Trimming at V came to 3 bases and at J to 3 bases, leaving 19 bases not matched to a gene. PCR used 60 Vbeta primers and 13 Jbeta primers. Produced via immunoSEQ multiplex PCR; TCRdb's table is partial and in-frame only. The table lists around 150,000 clones, less than 90% of them singletons. This receptor was obtained from a man aged 18 to 29 in good health and CMV-seronegative. V gene TRBV15 combines with J gene TRBJ2-6, with 8 nucleotides matching TRBD2. Sequencing was carried out using PBMCs. The CDR3 sequence is CATSSSLGYGRGRLGANVLTF. The CDR3, as DNA: TGTGCCACCAGCAGTTCTTTGGGGTACGGGAGGGGGAGGCTTGGGGCCAACGTCCTGACTTTC.